Sequencing of this TCR beta chain was carried out in a study of graft-versus-host responses after intestinal transplantation. On the study more broadly: Recipients obtained multivisceral, liver-intestinal, or isolated intestinal transplants. Each patient got anti-thymocyte globulin induction, then tacrolimus and steroids for roughly 3 years. General observations from the study: Recipient marrow contained GvH clones, some of which appeared first in ileum or blood. Declining HvG levels early post-transplant were linked to peak circulating GvH clone levels.

Worth noting for this clone: Its cognate antigen is unknown.

Using immunoSEQ multiplex PCR, the repertoire was profiled, and TCRdb retains in-frame clones only, with some absent. This table holds approximately 50,000 clones, about 88% found once. V shed 6 bases and J shed 7 bases, with 10 bases lying between them. The germline gives CDR1 MNHEY, CDR2 SVGAGI. CDR3 size: 12 residues. V gene TRBV6-5 combines with J gene TRBJ2-1; a possible D gene is TRBD2 (5 bases). The sample was unstimulated CD4+ T cells sorted from spleen or lymph node cells, taken before transplant. The sequence was collected from a human donor who was the organ donor for an intestinal transplant. CDR3 DNA: TGTGCCAGCAGCCGTGGACTGAATGAGCAGTTCTTC. Translation: CASSRGLNEQFF.